This TCR beta chain was sequenced for a study of T cell repertoires in ileal Crohn's disease (dated by TCRdb to the late 2010s). About the study as a whole: The median duration of disease was roughly 7.6 years, and at the time of surgery approximately 34% of patients were active smokers. Roughly half of the patients were given postoperative therapy, with around eleven receiving thiopurines and around 18 receiving anti-TNF agents. The TCR repertoire was analysed in some 53 patients with Crohn's disease drawn from a prospective multicentre cohort. A total of some 170 mucosal samples from roughly 60 patients were sequenced, collected from several sites on the surgical specimen as well as at postoperative endoscopy. The M6 samples were biopsies of the neoterminal ileum collected during postoperative colonoscopy. The study ran alongside a multicentre cohort designed to identify predictors of early endoscopic recurrence after ileocolonic resection. A Rutgeerts score higher than i0 was the definition used for endoscopic postoperative recurrence. Surgery was performed for a complication in all patients, with stricturing disease in roughly 61% and penetrating disease in roughly 40%.

Study-wide conclusions, independent of this receptor: Mucosal CD4 and CD8 T cells were sorted and sequenced only in a subgroup of patients, the size of which was not stated. Higher high-frequency clone percentages at surgery were associated with endoscopic recurrence; all patients with clonality above 26.8% (18/57) had recurrence. Compared with CD4 T cells, sorted CD8 T cells contained more high-frequency clones, which suggests that the mucosal expansions were mostly CD8. A significantly higher proportion of clonal expansions was observed in active smokers at surgery than in non-smokers (about 25% vs 20%, p=0.02). Postoperative endoscopy was performed at varying times within the first year after surgery, with a median delay of roughly 6.4 months.

What this sample's time point label stands for: neoterminal ileum biopsy at postoperative endoscopy, about 6 months after surgery. Eligible patients were adults with ileal or ileocolonic Crohn's disease who had an indication for ileocolonic resection. Whole ileal mucosal biopsies were stored frozen at -80°C before DNA extraction. Genomic DNA was isolated from frozen whole biopsies using a TRizol-based method, and the DNA was quantified with a NanoDrop 2000 spectrophotometer. Five hundred nanograms of biopsy DNA per sample were submitted for commercial TCRB immunosequencing. Adaptive Biotechnology amplified the CDR3 regions from genomic DNA with a two-step multiplex PCR designed to control amplification bias. Primers covering every V and J gene segment were used in the first PCR, while barcodes and Illumina adapters were added in the second PCR. An Illumina instrument was used to sequence the CDR3 libraries. The source study handled its data this way. The analysis used both the pipelines supplied by the vendor and custom analysis of the raw data in R/Bioconductor with R version 3.3.0. Clonality, which ranges from 0 to 1, was calculated as the inverse of the normalised Shannon entropy across all productive clones. High-frequency clones were defined as the share of the repertoire occupied by the top 100 clones, with only clones passing a 95% confidence test being retained. Repertoire diversity was measured with the Simpson index, and overlap between samples was measured with the Morisita-Horn index. Entries here come from immuneACCESS through TCRdb and include only in-frame sequences with V and J called. Some clones fail to appear in such tables; in the studies checked, an unresolved V gene covers under half of the shortfall, and the cause of the remainder is unknown. The V and J calls and clone size were taken over from that table, and D and trimming were inferred from the DNA. The sample table shows some 10,000 clones, and roughly 72% are seen once. The ten largest clones represent around 7.2% of the sample.

A remark on this clone: The antigen it binds to is not known. No base quality information exists; no much larger clone differs at one position.

The sequence derives from an adult with Crohn's disease. The specimen was ileal tissue.

The CDR3 region reads CASSLRGGGGPTDTQYF. In nucleotide form, the sequence is TGTGCCAGCAGCTTACGGGGGGGAGGAGGGCCGACAGATACGCAGTATTTT. The V and J segments used are TRBV7-9 and TRBJ2-3, with 8 bases aligning to TRBD2. For CDR1 and CDR2, the germline V gene (reference sequence) lists SEHNR and FQNEAQ. The CDR3 runs 17 amino acids, cysteine and phenylalanine included. This entry keeps only the CDR3 DNA: 51 bases, framed from base 1. V lost 2 bases and J lost 3 bases, and the count of bases not matched to a germline gene is 10. The CDR3, completed at both ends by the reference TRBV7-9 and TRBJ2-3 genes, gives the full variable domain DTGVSQNPRHKITKRGQNVTFRCDPISEHNRLYWYRQTLGQGPEFLTYFQNEAQLEKSRLLSDRFSAERPKGSFSTLEIQRTEQGDSAMYLCASSLRGGGGPTDTQYFGPGTRLTVL.